One and the same sample provided the 8 T cell receptor beta chains below, sequenced in a study of T cells in tuberculosis. The method was immunoSEQ multiplex PCR; TCRdb's version includes in-frame clones alone and lacks a portion of them. The data hold tens of thousands of clones, with approximately 85% observed a single time. Time point of the sample: new active TB diagnosis, blood taken before or within 7 days of starting treatment. This specimen consisted of PBMCs, obtained at tuberculosis diagnosis. These receptors were obtained from an adult with tuberculosis.

This clone was observed once. This CDR3 reads CASSLGQGVYEQYF. CDR3 in DNA: TGTGCCAGCAGCTTGGGGCAGGGGGTCTACGAGCAGTACTTC. The chain links TRBV5-4 to TRBJ2-7; 7 bases match TRBD1. The CDR3 has 14 residues. The germline V gene has CDR1 SGHNT and CDR2 YYREEE (reference sequence). J lost 3 bases, V lost 0 bases, and 3 bases had no gene match.

J is TRBJ2-3 and V is TRBV19; 11 nucleotides match TRBD2. CDR3 length: 17 residues. The trim removed 5 bases at V and 0 bases at J, leaving 7 bases unmatched. Germline assignment: CDR1 LNHDA and CDR2 SQIVND (reference sequence). The CDR3 bases are TGTGCCAGTAGTCTGACTAGCGGGGAAAGGAGCACAGATACGCAGTATTTT. Translating gives CASSLTSGERSTDTQYF.

The CDR3 sequence: CASSGSGTYTEAFF. CDR3 in DNA: TGTGCCAGCAGTGGTTCCGGGACATACACTGAAGCTTTCTTT. The chain joins TRBV25-1 to TRBJ1-1; tentatively, D is TRBD1 (6 bases). Germline lookup yields CDR1 MGHDK and CDR2 SYGVNS. The CDR3 extends over 14 amino acids. With 4 bases removed from V and 3 bases from J, the gap between germline ends came to 12 bases. The variable domain in full, with the rest retrieved from reference TRBV25-1 and TRBJ1-1, is EADIYQTPRYLVIGTGKKITLECSQTMGHDKMYWYQQDPGMELHLIHYSYGVNSTEKGDLSSESTVSRIRTEHFPLTLESARPSHTSQYLCASSGSGTYTEAFFGQGTRLTVV.

The rearrangement links TRBV4-1 to TRBJ2-2; D is perhaps TRBD1 (5 bases). The V and J ends lost 0 bases and 1 base respectively, with 9 bases between them. This CDR3 is built from 16 residues. Germline V gene lookup returns CDR1 MGHRA and CDR2 YSYEKL. The DNA for the CDR3 is TGCGCCAGCAGCCAAGATTGGCAGGGGAACACCGGGGAGCTGTTTTTT. This translates into CASSQDWQGNTGELFF.

The CDR3 spells CASSLADTGELFF. CDR3 coding DNA: TGCGCCAGCAGCCTAGCGGACACCGGGGAGCTGTTTTTT. The V gene is TRBV5-1, the J gene TRBJ2-2; TRBD2 agrees at 7 bases. V shed 4 bases and J 3 bases; nucleotides not matched to a gene: 0. There are 13 residues in the CDR3. Germline V lookup: CDR1 SGHRS, CDR2 YFSETQ.

The gene calls are TRBV7-9 and TRBJ2-7, with D maybe TRBD2 (5 bases). Trimming left V 3 bases short and J 1 base short, with 10 bases between. The germline CDR1 and CDR2 sequences are SEHNR and FQNEAQ (reference sequence). The length of the CDR3 is 14 residues. The CDR3 spells CASSFIGGSYEQYF. The CDR3 DNA reads as TGTGCCAGCAGCTTTATAGGCGGGTCCTACGAGCAGTACTTC.

CDR3 sequence: CASSPPVLSYEQYF. CDR3 bases: TGTGCCAGCAGCCCCCCGGTTTTAAGCTACGAGCAGTACTTC. The V and J genes are TRBV6-6 and TRBJ2-7; D gene ambiguous. The CDR3 is 14 residues long. Germline lookup yields CDR1 MNHNY and CDR2 SVGAGI (reference sequence). The V gene lost 6 bases and the J gene lost 3 bases, with 15 bases spanning the gap.

The chain combines TRBV7-2 with TRBJ2-7, with unresolved D. In germline, CDR1 is SGHTA, CDR2 FQGNSA. V was cut by 3 bases and J by 1 base, with 4 bases left in between. The CDR3 contains 12 residues. CDR3 loop: CASSFGSYEQYF. Written as DNA, the CDR3 is TGTGCCAGCAGCTTCGGTTCCTACGAGCAGTACTTC. Looking up the rest from reference TRBV7-2 and TRBJ2-7 gives the full variable domain: GAGVSQSPSNKVTEKGKDVELRCDPISGHTALYWYRQSLGQGLEFLIYFQGNSAPDKSGLPSDRFSAERTGGSVSTLTIQRTQQEDSAVYLCASSFGSYEQYFGPGTRLTVT.